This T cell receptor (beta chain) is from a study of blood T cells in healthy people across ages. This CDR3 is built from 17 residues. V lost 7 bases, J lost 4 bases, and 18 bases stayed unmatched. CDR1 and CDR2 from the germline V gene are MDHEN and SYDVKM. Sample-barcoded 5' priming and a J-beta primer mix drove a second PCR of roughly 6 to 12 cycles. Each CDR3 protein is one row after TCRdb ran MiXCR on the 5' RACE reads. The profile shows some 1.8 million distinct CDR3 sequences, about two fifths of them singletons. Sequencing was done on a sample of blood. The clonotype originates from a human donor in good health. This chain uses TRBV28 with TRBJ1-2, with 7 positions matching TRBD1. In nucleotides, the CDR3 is TGTGCCAGCACCATTTGGGGACAGAAAAAACAAAGCTATGGCTACACCTTC. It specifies CASTIWGQKKQSYGYTF.